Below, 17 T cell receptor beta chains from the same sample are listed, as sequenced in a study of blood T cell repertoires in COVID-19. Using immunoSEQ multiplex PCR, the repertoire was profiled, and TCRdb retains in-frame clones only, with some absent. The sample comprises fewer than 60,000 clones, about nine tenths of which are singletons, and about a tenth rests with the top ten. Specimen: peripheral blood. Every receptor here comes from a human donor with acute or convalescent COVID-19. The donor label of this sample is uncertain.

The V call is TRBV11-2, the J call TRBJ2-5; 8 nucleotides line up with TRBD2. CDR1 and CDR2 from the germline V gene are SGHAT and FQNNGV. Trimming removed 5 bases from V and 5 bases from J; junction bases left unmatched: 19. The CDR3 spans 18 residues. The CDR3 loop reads CASSPGGSGDYKGETQYF. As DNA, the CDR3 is TGTGCCAGCAGCCCGGGGGGTAGCGGGGATTACAAGGGGGAGACCCAGTACTTC.

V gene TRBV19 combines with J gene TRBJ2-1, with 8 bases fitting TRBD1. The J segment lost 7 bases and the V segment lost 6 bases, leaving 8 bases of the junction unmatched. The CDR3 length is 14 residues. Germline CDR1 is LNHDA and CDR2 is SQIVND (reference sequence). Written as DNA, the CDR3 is TGTGCCAGTAGCGGCAGGGGGCTGAGTAATGAGCAGTTCTTC. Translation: CASSGRGLSNEQFF.

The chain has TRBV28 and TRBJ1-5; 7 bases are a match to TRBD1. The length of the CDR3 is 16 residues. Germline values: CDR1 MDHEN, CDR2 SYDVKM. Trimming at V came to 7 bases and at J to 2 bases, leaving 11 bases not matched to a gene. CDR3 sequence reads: CASKFYRGDGNQPQHF. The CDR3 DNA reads TGTGCCAGCAAATTTTACAGGGGTGACGGCAATCAGCCCCAGCATTTT.

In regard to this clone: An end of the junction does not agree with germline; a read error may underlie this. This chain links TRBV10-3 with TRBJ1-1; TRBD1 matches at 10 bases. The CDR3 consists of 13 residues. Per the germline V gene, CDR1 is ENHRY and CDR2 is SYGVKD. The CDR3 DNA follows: TGCGCTGGACAGGGGGACGAGAACACTGAAGCTTTCTTT. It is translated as CAGQGDENTEAFF.

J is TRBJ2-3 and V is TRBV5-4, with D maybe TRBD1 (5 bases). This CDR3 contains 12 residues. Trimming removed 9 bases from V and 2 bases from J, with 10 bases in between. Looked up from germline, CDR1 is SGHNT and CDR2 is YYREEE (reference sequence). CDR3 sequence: CATRQLTDTQYF. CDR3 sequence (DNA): TGTGCCACTCGACAGCTCACAGATACGCAGTATTTT. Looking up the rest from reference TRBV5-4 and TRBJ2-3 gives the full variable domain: ETGVTQSPTHLIKTRGQQVTLRCSSQSGHNTVSWYQQALGQGPQFIFQYYREEENGRGNFPPRFSGLQFPNYSSELNVNALELDDSALYLCATRQLTDTQYFGPGTRLTVL.

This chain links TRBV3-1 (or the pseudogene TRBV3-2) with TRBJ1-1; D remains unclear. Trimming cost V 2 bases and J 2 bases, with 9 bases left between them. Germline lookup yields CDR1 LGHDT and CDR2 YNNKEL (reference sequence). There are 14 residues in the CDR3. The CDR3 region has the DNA TGTGCCAGCAGCCAATTGGGCAGTAACACTGAAGCTTTCTTT. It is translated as CASSQLGSNTEAFF.

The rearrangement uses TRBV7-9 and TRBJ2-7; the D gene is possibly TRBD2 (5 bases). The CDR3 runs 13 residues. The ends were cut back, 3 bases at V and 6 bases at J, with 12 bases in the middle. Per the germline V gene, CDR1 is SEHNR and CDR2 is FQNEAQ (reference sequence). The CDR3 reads CASSFPFEGEQYF. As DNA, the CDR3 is TGTGCCAGCAGCTTCCCTTTCGAGGGCGAGCAGTACTTC.

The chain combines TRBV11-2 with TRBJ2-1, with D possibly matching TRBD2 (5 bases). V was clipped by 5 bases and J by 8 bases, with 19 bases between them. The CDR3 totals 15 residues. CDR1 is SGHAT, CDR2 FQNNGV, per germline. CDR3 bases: TGTGCCAGCAGCACGGACTTAGGGAATCGCTATGAGCAGTTCTTC. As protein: CASSTDLGNRYEQFF.

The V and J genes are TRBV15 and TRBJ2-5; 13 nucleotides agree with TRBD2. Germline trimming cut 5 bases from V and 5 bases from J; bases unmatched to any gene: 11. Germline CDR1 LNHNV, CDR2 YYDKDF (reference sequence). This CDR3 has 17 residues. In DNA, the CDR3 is TGTGCCACCAGCCTCGGACTAGCGGGAGTGGTTGCGGAGACCCAGTACTTC. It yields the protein CATSLGLAGVVAETQYF.

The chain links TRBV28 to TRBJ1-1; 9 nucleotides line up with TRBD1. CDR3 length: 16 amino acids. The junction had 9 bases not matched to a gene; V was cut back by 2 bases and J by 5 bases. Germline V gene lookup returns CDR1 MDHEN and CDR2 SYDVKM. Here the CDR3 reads CASSLHRGRGKTEAFF. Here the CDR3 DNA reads TGTGCCAGCAGTTTACACAGGGGGCGCGGGAAGACTGAAGCTTTCTTT.

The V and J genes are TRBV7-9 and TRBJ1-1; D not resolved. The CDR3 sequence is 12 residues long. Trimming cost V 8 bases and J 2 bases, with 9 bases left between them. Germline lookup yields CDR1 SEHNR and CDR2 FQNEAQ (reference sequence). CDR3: CASRGLNTEAFF. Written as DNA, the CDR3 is TGTGCCAGCCGCGGCCTCAACACTGAAGCTTTCTTT.

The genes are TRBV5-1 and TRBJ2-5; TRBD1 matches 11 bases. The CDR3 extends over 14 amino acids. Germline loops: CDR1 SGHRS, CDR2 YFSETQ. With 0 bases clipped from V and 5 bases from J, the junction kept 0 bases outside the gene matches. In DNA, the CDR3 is TGCGCCAGCAGCTTGGGGACAGGGGGCGAGACCCAGTACTTC. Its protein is CASSLGTGGETQYF.

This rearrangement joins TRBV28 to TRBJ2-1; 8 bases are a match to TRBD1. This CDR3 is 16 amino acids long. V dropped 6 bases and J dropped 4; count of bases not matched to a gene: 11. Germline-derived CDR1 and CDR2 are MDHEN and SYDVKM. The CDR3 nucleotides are TGTGCCAGCAGCGACAGGGGACCTTTTCCTTACAATGAGCAGTTCTTC. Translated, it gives CASSDRGPFPYNEQFF.

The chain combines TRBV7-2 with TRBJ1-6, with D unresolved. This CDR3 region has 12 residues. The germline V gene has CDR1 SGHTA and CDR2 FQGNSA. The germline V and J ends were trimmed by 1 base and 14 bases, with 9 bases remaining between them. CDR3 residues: CASSLGRGTLHF. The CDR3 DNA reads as TGTGCCAGCAGCTTAGGCCGAGGGACCCTCCACTTT.

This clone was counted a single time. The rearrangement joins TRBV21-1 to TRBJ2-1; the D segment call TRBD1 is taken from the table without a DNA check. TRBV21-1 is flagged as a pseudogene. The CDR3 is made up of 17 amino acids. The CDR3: CASSTYLDRGSYNEQFF. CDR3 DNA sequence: TGTGCCAGCAGCACCTACTTGGACAGGGGGTCCTACAATGAGCAGTTCTTC.

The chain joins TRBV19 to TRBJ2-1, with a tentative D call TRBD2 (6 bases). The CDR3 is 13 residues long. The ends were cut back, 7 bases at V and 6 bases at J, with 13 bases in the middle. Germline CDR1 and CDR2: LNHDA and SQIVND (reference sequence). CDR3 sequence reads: CASTHTGGNEQFF. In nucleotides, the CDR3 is TGTGCCAGTACCCATACCGGGGGCAATGAGCAGTTCTTC.

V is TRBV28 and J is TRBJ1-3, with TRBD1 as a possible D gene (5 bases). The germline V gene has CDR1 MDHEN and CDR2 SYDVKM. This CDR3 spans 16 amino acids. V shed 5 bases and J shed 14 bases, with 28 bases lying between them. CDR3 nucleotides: TGTGCCAGCAGTCCTAGCGCCGGGACCATTTCGACGGTCCTATATTTT. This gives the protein CASSPSAGTISTVLYF.